The rows below give T cell receptor beta chains drawn from one sample of a study of T cell clonotyping in hematopoietic cell transplantation. Using immunoSEQ multiplex PCR, the repertoire was profiled, and TCRdb retains in-frame clones only, with some absent. The table lists roughly 50,000 clones, about nine tenths of them singletons. Sequenced material: peripheral blood mononuclear cells, taken before stem cell transplant. The origin of the receptors is a man aged 60-69 years with biphenotypic leukemia. Some clones in this sample may be carry-over from other donors' samples. CDR3s include the opening cysteine and the closing phenylalanine or tryptophan. A D gene is named only where the DNA matches it firmly. Clone sizes are given selectively: once, few, many, or a class where the clone is expanded.

abundance: .
d_gene: TRBD2
j_gene: TRBJ2-3
v_gene: TRBV7-8
CDR3aa: CASSITSADTQYF
CDR3nt: TGTGCCAGCAGCATTACTAGCGCAGATACGCAGTATTTT

abundance: .
d_gene: TRBD1
j_gene: TRBJ2-5
v_gene: TRBV5-1
CDR3aa: CASRTGDETQYF
CDR3nt: TGCGCCAGCAGGACAGGGGATGAGACCCAGTACTTC

abundance: .
d_gene: .
j_gene: TRBJ2-7
v_gene: TRBV28
CDR3aa: CASSLTQMDGEQYF
CDR3nt: TGTGCCAGCAGCTTAACCCAAATGGACGGCGAGCAGTACTTC

abundance: .
d_gene: TRBD2
j_gene: TRBJ2-1
v_gene: TRBV30
CDR3aa: CAWTRTSGSFRSYNEQFF
CDR3nt: TGTGCCTGGACAAGGACTAGCGGATCATTCCGCTCCTACAATGAGCAGTTCTTC

abundance: .
d_gene: .
j_gene: TRBJ1-2
v_gene: TRBV19
CDR3aa: CASSIQAENYGYTF
CDR3nt: TGTGCCAGTAGTATTCAGGCCGAGAACTATGGCTACACCTTC

abundance: once
d_gene: .
j_gene: TRBJ1-2
v_gene: TRBV28
CDR3aa: CASSLLSGGGNYGYTF
CDR3nt: TGTGCCAGCAGTTTATTGAGTGGGGGGGGGAACTATGGCTACACCTTC

abundance: once
d_gene: .
j_gene: TRBJ2-1
v_gene: TRBV5-1
CDR3aa: CASSPTSDSGNEQFF
CDR3nt: TGCGCCAGCAGCCCAACAAGTGATAGTGGCAATGAGCAGTTCTTC

abundance: .
d_gene: .
j_gene: TRBJ1-2
v_gene: TRBV14
CDR3aa: CASSQEYRRYTF
CDR3nt: TGTGCCAGCAGCCAAGAGTATCGCCGTTACACCTTC

abundance: .
d_gene: TRBD1
j_gene: TRBJ1-1
v_gene: TRBV28
CDR3aa: CASSQPQGSGTEAFF
CDR3nt: TGTGCCAGCAGTCAACCACAGGGGAGTGGGACTGAAGCTTTCTTT

abundance: .
d_gene: TRBD2
j_gene: TRBJ2-7
v_gene: TRBV28
CDR3aa: CASSPQLAGVYEQYF
CDR3nt: TGTGCCAGCAGTCCCCAACTAGCGGGAGTATACGAGCAGTACTTC

abundance: .
d_gene: .
j_gene: TRBJ2-7
v_gene: TRBV7-8
CDR3aa: CASSLGTLLSYEQYF
CDR3nt: TGTGCCAGCAGCTTGGGGACCTTGCTTTCCTACGAGCAGTACTTC

abundance: .
d_gene: .
j_gene: TRBJ1-2
v_gene: TRBV5-1
CDR3aa: CASSLAGSGGYTF
CDR3nt: TGCGCCAGCAGCTTGGCGGGTAGCGGTGGCTACACCTTC

abundance: .
d_gene: .
j_gene: TRBJ2-7
v_gene: TRBV11-2
CDR3aa: CASSLSYPGVVRIYEQYF
CDR3nt: TGTGCCAGCAGCTTATCGTACCCGGGCGTTGTAAGGATCTACGAGCAGTACTTC

abundance: .
d_gene: TRBD1
j_gene: TRBJ2-3
v_gene: TRBV4-1
CDR3aa: CASSQRDRGTDTQYF
CDR3nt: TGCGCCAGCAGCCAAAGGGACAGGGGCACAGATACGCAGTATTTT

abundance: .
d_gene: .
j_gene: TRBJ2-1
v_gene: TRBV19
CDR3aa: CASSIGSMTYNEQFF
CDR3nt: TGTGCCAGTAGTATAGGGAGCATGACCTACAATGAGCAGTTCTTC

abundance: .
d_gene: TRBD2
j_gene: TRBJ2-3
v_gene: TRBV5-6
CDR3aa: CASRKGLADTDTQYF
CDR3nt: TGTGCCAGCAGAAAGGGACTAGCGGACACAGATACGCAGTATTTT

abundance: .
d_gene: .
j_gene: TRBJ2-7
v_gene: TRBV4-1
CDR3aa: CASSQAAAAYEQYF
CDR3nt: TGCGCCAGCAGCCAAGCAGCGGCGGCCTACGAGCAGTACTTC

abundance: .
d_gene: .
j_gene: TRBJ2-3
v_gene: TRBV4-1
CDR3aa: CASSQVGVDTQYF
CDR3nt: TGCGCCAGCAGCCAAGTCGGGGTAGATACGCAGTATTTT

abundance: .
d_gene: TRBD2
j_gene: TRBJ2-5
v_gene: TRBV4-3
CDR3aa: CASSQGTSGEMWETQYF
CDR3nt: TGCGCCAGCAGCCAAGGGACTAGCGGGGAGATGTGGGAGACCCAGTACTTC

abundance: .
d_gene: TRBD2
j_gene: TRBJ2-1
v_gene: TRBV5-4
CDR3aa: CASSLLGIAGTYNEQFF
CDR3nt: TGTGCCAGCAGCCTTCTCGGGATAGCGGGCACGTACAATGAGCAGTTCTTC

abundance: .
d_gene: .
j_gene: TRBJ2-7
v_gene: TRBV5-1
CDR3aa: CASSQSTGNYEQYF
CDR3nt: TGCGCCAGCAGCCAATCGACGGGGAACTACGAGCAGTACTTC

abundance: .
d_gene: .
j_gene: TRBJ1-2
v_gene: TRBV5-1
CDR3aa: CASSSDTYGYTF
CDR3nt: TGCGCCAGCAGTTCCGACACCTATGGCTACACCTTC

abundance: once
d_gene: TRBD1
j_gene: TRBJ1-1
v_gene: TRBV5-1
CDR3aa: CASSLNPPGQGDTEAFF
CDR3nt: TGCGCCAGCAGCTTGAACCCTCCGGGACAGGGAGACACTGAAGCTTTCTTT

abundance: .
d_gene: .
j_gene: TRBJ2-2
v_gene: TRBV19
CDR3aa: CASSLRRFEGGELFF
CDR3nt: TGTGCCAGTAGTCTCCGTCGATTCGAGGGCGGGGAGCTGTTTTTT

abundance: .
d_gene: .
j_gene: TRBJ2-1
v_gene: TRBV7-2
CDR3aa: CASSSGGKNEQFF
CDR3nt: TGTGCCAGCAGCTCTGGGGGAAAAAATGAGCAGTTCTTC

abundance: .
d_gene: .
j_gene: TRBJ2-2
v_gene: TRBV30
CDR3aa: CAWSSQGRGTGELFF
CDR3nt: TGTGCCTGGAGTTCACAGGGACGGGGCACCGGGGAGCTGTTTTTT

abundance: .
d_gene: .
j_gene: TRBJ2-3
v_gene: TRBV2
CDR3aa: CASSRSPGITDTQYF
CDR3nt: TGTGCCAGCTCCCGATCACCCGGTATCACAGATACGCAGTATTTT

abundance: .
d_gene: TRBD1
j_gene: TRBJ2-7
v_gene: TRBV28
CDR3aa: CASSPPTGGLLYEQYF
CDR3nt: TGTGCCAGCAGTCCCCCGACAGGGGGACTACTCTACGAGCAGTACTTC

abundance: .
d_gene: TRBD1
j_gene: TRBJ1-6
v_gene: TRBV30
CDR3aa: CAWSKGQDNSPLHF
CDR3nt: TGTGCCTGGAGTAAGGGACAGGATAATTCACCCCTCCACTTT

abundance: .
d_gene: .
j_gene: TRBJ1-3
v_gene: TRBV30
CDR3aa: CAWSTGFGEGNTIYF
CDR3nt: TGTGCCTGGAGTACGGGCTTCGGGGAGGGAAACACCATATATTTT

abundance: .
d_gene: .
j_gene: TRBJ2-5
v_gene: TRBV5-4
CDR3aa: CASSLETARETQYF
CDR3nt: TGTGCCAGCAGCTTGGAGACAGCCAGGGAGACCCAGTACTTC

abundance: .
d_gene: TRBD1
j_gene: TRBJ1-3
v_gene: TRBV19
CDR3aa: CASSMDRVGNTIYF
CDR3nt: TGTGCCAGTAGTATGGACAGGGTTGGAAACACCATATATTTT

abundance: .
d_gene: TRBD2
j_gene: TRBJ2-7
v_gene: TRBV7-2
CDR3aa: CASSAQRGRVGEQYF
CDR3nt: TGTGCCAGCAGCGCCCAGCGGGGGAGAGTTGGCGAGCAGTACTTC

abundance: .
d_gene: TRBD2
j_gene: TRBJ2-1
v_gene: TRBV30
CDR3aa: CAWRIGGRGGDEQFF
CDR3nt: TGTGCCTGGAGGATTGGCGGGAGAGGTGGGGATGAGCAGTTCTTC

abundance: .
d_gene: TRBD2
j_gene: TRBJ2-5
v_gene: TRBV9
CDR3aa: CASSVALADQETQYF
CDR3nt: TGTGCCAGCAGCGTAGCCCTAGCGGACCAAGAGACCCAGTACTTC

abundance: .
d_gene: TRBD1
j_gene: TRBJ1-1
v_gene: TRBV30
CDR3aa: CAFKDRANTEAFF
CDR3nt: TGTGCCTTTAAGGACAGGGCGAACACTGAAGCTTTCTTT

abundance: .
d_gene: .
j_gene: TRBJ2-3
v_gene: TRBV30
CDR3aa: CAWTGGPRTDTQYF
CDR3nt: TGTGCCTGGACGGGCGGACCGAGGACAGATACGCAGTATTTT

abundance: .
d_gene: .
j_gene: TRBJ1-5
v_gene: TRBV7-8
CDR3aa: CASSLAKDSLYSNQPQHF
CDR3nt: TGTGCCAGCAGCTTAGCAAAGGACAGTCTTTATAGCAATCAGCCCCAGCATTTT

abundance: medium-sized
d_gene: .
j_gene: TRBJ2-3
v_gene: TRBV7-9
CDR3aa: CASSTSGNTDTQYF
CDR3nt: TGTGCCAGCAGTACCTCGGGGAACACAGATACGCAGTATTTT

abundance: .
d_gene: .
j_gene: TRBJ2-5
v_gene: TRBV28
CDR3aa: CASSPGGGGAGETQYF
CDR3nt: TGTGCCAGCAGCCCGGGAGGAGGGGGGGCAGGGGAGACCCAGTACTTC

abundance: .
d_gene: .
j_gene: TRBJ2-1
v_gene: TRBV28
CDR3aa: CASSPIRAGENNEQFF
CDR3nt: TGTGCCAGCAGTCCGATTAGGGCCGGGGAAAACAATGAGCAGTTCTTC

abundance: .
d_gene: .
j_gene: TRBJ1-1
v_gene: TRBV15
CDR3aa: CATSGNRENTEAFF
CDR3nt: TGTGCCACCAGCGGGAATAGGGAGAACACTGAAGCTTTCTTT

abundance: .
d_gene: .
j_gene: TRBJ2-3
v_gene: TRBV7-3
CDR3aa: CASSLSPGSTDTQYF
CDR3nt: TGTGCCAGCAGCTTAAGTCCAGGCAGCACAGATACGCAGTATTTT

abundance: .
d_gene: .
j_gene: TRBJ1-1
v_gene: TRBV19
CDR3aa: CASSIVRQGGEAFF
CDR3nt: TGTGCCAGTAGTATAGTACGGCAGGGCGGTGAAGCTTTCTTT

abundance: .
d_gene: .
j_gene: TRBJ1-5
v_gene: TRBV28
CDR3aa: CASSAAHQPQHF
CDR3nt: TGTGCCAGCAGTGCAGCCCATCAGCCCCAGCATTTT

abundance: .
d_gene: .
j_gene: TRBJ2-6
v_gene: TRBV4-1
CDR3aa: CASSQAGANVLTF
CDR3nt: TGCGCCAGCAGCCAAGCTGGGGCCAACGTCCTGACTTTC

abundance: .
d_gene: .
j_gene: TRBJ2-7
v_gene: TRBV6-5
CDR3aa: CASGRTRTDGYEQYF
CDR3nt: TGTGCCAGTGGGCGGACTCGCACGGATGGCTACGAGCAGTACTTC

abundance: .
d_gene: TRBD1
j_gene: TRBJ1-2
v_gene: TRBV6-5
CDR3aa: CASSRGQGAYGYTF
CDR3nt: TGTGCCAGCAGCCGGGGACAGGGGGCCTATGGCTACACCTTC

abundance: .
d_gene: TRBD1
j_gene: TRBJ1-5
v_gene: TRBV6-6
CDR3aa: CASRVNRGLNF
CDR3nt: TGTGCCAGCAGGGTAAACAGGGGTTTGAATTTT

abundance: .
d_gene: TRBD2
j_gene: TRBJ2-3
v_gene: TRBV4-1
CDR3aa: CASSQALAGGGTTDTQYF
CDR3nt: TGCGCCAGCAGCCAAGCACTAGCGGGGGGGGGCACCACAGATACGCAGTATTTT

abundance: .
d_gene: .
j_gene: TRBJ1-1
v_gene: TRBV19
CDR3aa: CASSPEIVNTEAFF
CDR3nt: TGTGCCAGTAGTCCTGAAATCGTCAACACTGAAGCTTTCTTT